These 27 T cell receptor beta chains originate from one sample sequenced in a study of T-cell reconstitution after alpha-beta-depleted transplantation in children. Molecular barcoding with unique molecular identifiers was used for the TCRbeta library. Via MiXCR, TCRdb re-called the PCR reads, giving one row per CDR3 protein. Of around 240,000 distinct CDR3 sequences listed, around 9.7% are singletons. Here the sequenced sample was PBMCs from the stem cell graft donor, taken from the stem cell graft. These receptors were collected from a human donor who donated a stem cell graft to a child with SCID.

This clonotype was counted at least ten times. This sequence joins TRBV6-1 and TRBJ2-5; D is tentatively TRBD1 or TRBD2 (5 bases each). Trimming took off 6 bases at V and 5 bases at J, with 19 bases between the two ends. Germline CDR1 reads MNHNS; CDR2 reads SASEGT. This CDR3 region has 15 residues. CDR3 in DNA: TGTGCCAGCAGCTCCCGGGACGCCTCTAGGGAGACCCAGTACTTC. This encodes CASSSRDASRETQYF.

This clonotype has ten or more counts. The genes are TRBV20-1 and TRBJ2-3; 8 nucleotides line up with TRBD2. The CDR3 runs 15 residues. Germline V gives CDR1 DFQATT, CDR2 SNEGSKA (reference sequence). Trimming removed 5 bases from V and 2 bases from J; junction bases left unmatched: 9. CDR3 sequence: CSACEAGALTDTQYF. The CDR3 DNA reads as TGCAGTGCTTGCGAAGCGGGGGCCCTCACAGATACGCAGTATTTT.

This clonotype occurred many times. The chain joins TRBV10-3 to TRBJ2-1; 7 nucleotides align to TRBD1. Germline trimming cut 2 bases from V and 0 bases from J; bases unmatched to any gene: 1. The CDR3 loop spans 15 amino acids. The germline gives CDR1 ENHRY, CDR2 SYGVKD. The CDR3 DNA follows: TGTGCCATCAGTGAGCGGGACAGCTCCTACAATGAGCAGTTCTTC. Translating it yields CAISERDSSYNEQFF.

The table lists this clonotype with many counts. The chain recombines TRBV5-1 with TRBJ2-7; a possible D gene is TRBD2 (6 bases). Trimming took 5 bases from V and 3 from J, leaving 15 bases between them. Looked up from germline, CDR1 is SGHRS and CDR2 is YFSETQ. CDR3 length: 14 amino acids. The CDR3: CASRMGTDVYEQYF. The DNA of the CDR3 is TGCGCCAGCAGGATGGGGACTGACGTCTACGAGCAGTACTTC.

The chain carries TRBV20-1 and TRBJ1-4, with D possibly matching TRBD1 (6 bases). The CDR3 is made up of 14 amino acids. With 0 bases removed from V and 8 bases from J, the gap between germline ends came to 13 bases. Looked up from germline, CDR1 is DFQATT and CDR2 is SNEGSKA (reference sequence). The CDR3 sequence: CSARDPQGGEKLFF. The CDR3 nucleotides read TGCAGTGCTAGAGACCCACAGGGTGGGGAAAAACTGTTTTTT.

This clonotype was seen at least ten times. The J gene is TRBJ1-1, the V gene TRBV4-3; possibly TRBD1 for D (6 bases). Germline assignment: CDR1 LGHNA and CDR2 YSLEER. CDR3 size: 19 residues. Trimming pared 0 bases from V and 3 bases from J, leaving 23 bases between. CDR3: CASSQDFGGGGRSDTEAFF. The CDR3 DNA follows: TGCGCCAGCAGCCAAGATTTTGGGGGAGGGGGTAGGAGTGACACTGAAGCTTTCTTT.

This clonotype was seen many times. This chain connects TRBV10-3 to TRBJ2-7; D is perhaps TRBD2 (6 bases). The CDR3 consists of 15 residues. Germline V lookup: CDR1 ENHRY, CDR2 SYGVKD. V shed 4 bases and J shed 5 bases, with 18 bases lying between them. CDR3 sequence reads: CAISVKSAPGDEQYF. Written as DNA, the CDR3 is TGTGCCATCAGTGTAAAATCGGCCCCGGGGGACGAGCAGTACTTC.

Many counts were recorded for this clonotype. The chain carries TRBV20-1 and TRBJ2-3; 12 bases are shared with TRBD2. V lost 3 bases to trimming and J lost 4 bases; unmatched junction nucleotides: 8. CDR1 DFQATT and CDR2 SNEGSKA come from the germline V gene (reference sequence). The CDR3 totals 16 residues. In DNA, the CDR3 is TGCAGTGCTAGTCCCCGACTAGCGGGGGCTGCAGATACGCAGTATTTT. It yields the protein CSASPRLAGAADTQYF.

The gene calls are TRBV20-1 and TRBJ1-5, with a tentative D call TRBD1 (6 bases). Between the trimmed V and J ends, which lost 5 bases and 3 bases, there was a span of 11 bases. This CDR3 contains 13 residues. CDR1 is DFQATT, CDR2 SNEGSKA, per germline (reference sequence). The CDR3: CSALAGVNQPQHF. The CDR3 DNA reads as TGCAGTGCTTTAGCAGGGGTCAATCAGCCCCAGCATTTT.

This clonotype was seen repeatedly, ten times or more. The chain recombines TRBV2 with TRBJ1-6; 11 bases fit TRBD1. The CDR3 is made up of 15 amino acids. Unmatched junction bases numbered 5, after V lost 7 bases and J lost 6 bases. Germline V gene sequence: CDR1 SNHLY, CDR2 FYNNEI. In DNA form, the CDR3 reads TGTGCCAGCACCGGGACAGGGGGTAGTAATTCACCCCTCCACTTT. Protein: CASTGTGGSNSPLHF.

The chain couples TRBV21-1 to TRBJ2-3; the tabulated D call, TRBD2, remains unverified against the DNA. TRBV21-1 is a documented pseudogene. The CDR3 is 18 residues long. The CDR3 reads CASSGTTLAGGRTDTQYF. In DNA, the CDR3 is TGTGCCAGCAGCGGTACGACCCTAGCGGGGGGACGCACAGATACGCAGTATTTT.

This clonotype was found many times. The CDR3 loop is CAISELRGDYNEQFF. The CDR3 nucleotides are TGTGCCATCAGTGAGTTACGAGGGGATTACAATGAGCAGTTCTTC. The chain uses TRBV10-3 and TRBJ2-1; tentatively, D is TRBD1 or TRBD2 (5 bases each). Per germline, CDR1 ENHRY and CDR2 SYGVKD. V was pared by 1 base and J by 4 bases, with 11 bases between. This CDR3 is built from 15 residues.

This clonotype came up many times. The CDR3 region is CATSYGNNEQFF. The CDR3 DNA is TGTGCCACCAGCTACGGGAATAATGAGCAGTTCTTC. This sequence joins TRBV15 and TRBJ2-1, with TRBD2 as a possible D gene (5 bases). Trimming cost V 5 bases and J 7 bases, with 9 bases left between them. CDR3 length: 12 residues. The V gene's germline CDR1 is LNHNV and CDR2 YYDKDF (reference sequence).

The chain combines TRBV19 with TRBJ2-3; D call uncertain. CDR3 length: 15 residues. Germline loops: CDR1 LNHDA, CDR2 SQIVND (reference sequence). With 3 bases removed from V and 2 bases from J, the gap between germline ends came to 12 bases. CDR3 residues: CASSMRSAFTDTQYF. In DNA form, the CDR3 reads TGTGCCAGTAGTATGAGGTCAGCTTTCACAGATACGCAGTATTTT. Together with reference TRBV19 and TRBJ2-3, the CDR3 gives the full variable domain: DGGITQSPKYLFRKEGQNVTLSCEQNLNHDAMYWYRQDPGQGLRLIYYSQIVNDFQKGDIAEGYSVSREKKESFPLTVTSAQKNPTAFYLCASSMRSAFTDTQYFGPGTRLTVL.

The sample holds many counts of this clonotype. This chain uses TRBV9 with TRBJ2-7; 10 bases fit TRBD1. Germline trimming cut 4 bases from V and 4 bases from J; bases unmatched to any gene: 8. Germline V lookup: CDR1 SGDLS, CDR2 YYNGEE. This CDR3 region has 15 residues. The CDR3 region is CASSPTGTGVYEQYF. The CDR3 DNA reads as TGTGCCAGCAGCCCCACCGGGACAGGGGTGTACGAGCAGTACTTC.

This clonotype occurred many times. The genes are TRBV7-6 and TRBJ1-6, with TRBD1 as a possible D gene (5 bases). Trimming cost V 5 bases and J 5 bases, with 13 bases left between them. Germline loops: CDR1 SGHVS, CDR2 FNYEAQ. The CDR3 runs to 15 residues. The CDR3, as DNA: TGTGCCAGCAGCCTAAGGACGGGGGATAATTCACCCCTCCACTTT. It specifies CASSLRTGDNSPLHF.

The rearrangement joins TRBV20-1 to TRBJ1-5; D perhaps matches TRBD1 (6 bases). The CDR3 is made up of 14 amino acids. CDR1 is DFQATT and CDR2 is SNEGSKA in the germline V gene (reference sequence). The ends were cut back, 5 bases at V and 1 base at J, with 12 bases in the middle. CDR3 sequence (DNA): TGCAGTGCTTATCGGGGGGCGAGCAATCAGCCCCAGCATTTT. This gives the protein CSAYRGASNQPQHF.

The chain has TRBV27 and TRBJ2-3; TRBD2 aligns across 8 bases. This CDR3 comprises 18 residues. The germline V gene has CDR1 MNHEY and CDR2 SMNVEV (reference sequence). V shed 11 bases and J 4 bases; nucleotides not matched to a gene: 23. CDR3 sequence: CAFSLVAGGLRVPDTQYF. In nucleotides, the CDR3 is TGTGCCTTCAGTTTGGTGGCGGGGGGACTCCGGGTCCCAGATACGCAGTATTTT.

This clonotype has at least ten counts. J is TRBJ2-2 and V is TRBV5-6; tentatively, D is TRBD2 (5 bases). Germline CDR1 SGHDT, CDR2 YYEEEE. V dropped 0 bases and J dropped 6 bases, with 12 bases sitting between them. The CDR3 runs to 15 residues. The CDR3 nucleotides read TGTGCCAGCAGCTTGGACGGGAACTTGGCCGGGGAGCTGTTTTTT. It is translated as CASSLDGNLAGELFF.

This clonotype was detected ten times or more. The gene calls are TRBV3-1 and TRBJ2-1; 10 nucleotides align to TRBD1. CDR1 LGHDT and CDR2 YNNKEL come from the germline V gene (reference sequence). With V trimmed by 5 bases and J by 8 bases, 18 bases remained unmatched. The CDR3 has 18 amino acids. Written as DNA, the CDR3 is TGTGCCAGCAGCACATGGACAGGGGGGGTTATTAACGGGGATGAGCAGTTCTTC. The encoded protein is CASSTWTGGVINGDEQFF.

At least ten counts were recorded for this clonotype. This chain connects TRBV7-8 to TRBJ1-1, with D hard to call. This CDR3 spans 14 amino acids. The V and J ends lost 5 bases and 4 bases respectively, with 14 bases between them. Germline values: CDR1 SGHVS, CDR2 FQNEAQ. CDR3 region: CASSPSRSATEAFF. The CDR3 coding sequence is TGTGCCAGCAGCCCGAGTAGATCTGCCACTGAAGCTTTCTTT.

This clonotype occurred a few times. A much larger clone sits a single nucleotide away, making a read error possible. The J gene is TRBJ1-2, the V gene TRBV6-9; D remains unclear. The CDR3 covers 8 residues. Trimming left V 11 bases short and J 12 bases short, with 10 bases between. Looked up from germline, CDR1 is MNHGY and CDR2 is SVAAGI. CDR3 protein: CAGLNDTF. The CDR3 DNA reads TGTGCCGGGCTCAACGACACCTTC.

The V gene is TRBV2, the J gene TRBJ2-7; TRBD1 matches at 8 bases. CDR1 is SNHLY, CDR2 FYNNEI, per germline. The CDR3 totals 14 residues. Unmatched junction bases numbered 6, after V lost 6 bases and J lost 2 bases. CDR3 region: CASRVSTGAYEQYF. In nucleotides, the CDR3 is TGTGCCAGCAGAGTCTCGACAGGGGCCTACGAGCAGTACTTC.

This clonotype was picked up many times. The rearrangement links TRBV5-6 to TRBJ1-1; D is possibly TRBD1 (6 bases). Germline V gives CDR1 SGHDT, CDR2 YYEEEE. Trimming left V 4 bases short and J 1 base short, with 17 bases between. The CDR3 runs 16 residues. Written as DNA, the CDR3 is TGTGCCAGCAGCCCTCAACCGGGGGCGCGGAACACTGAAGCTTTCTTT. It yields the protein CASSPQPGARNTEAFF. The entire variable domain, with the rest obtained from reference TRBV5-6 and TRBJ1-1, is as follows: DAGVTQSPTHLIKTRGQQVTLRCSPKSGHDTVSWYQQALGQGPQFIFQYYEEEERQRGNFPDRFSGHQFPNYSSELNVNALLLGDSALYLCASSPQPGARNTEAFFGQGTRLTVV.

This clonotype showed up many times. The chain links TRBV7-6 to TRBJ2-1; TRBD2 matches at 9 bases. The CDR3 sequence is 17 residues long. After removal of 3 bases from V and 7 bases from J, the junction contained 13 bases not matched to a gene. Germline V gives CDR1 SGHVS, CDR2 FNYEAQ. The CDR3 DNA reads as TGTGCCAGCAGCTTCTCATCGGGGCTAGCGGGGTCGAATGAGCAGTTCTTC. The encoded protein is CASSFSSGLAGSNEQFF.

Ten or more counts support this clonotype. The chain uses TRBV10-3 and TRBJ2-5; 9 bases are shared with TRBD1. The CDR3 is made up of 14 amino acids. CDR1 ENHRY and CDR2 SYGVKD come from the germline V gene. V was pared by 6 bases and J by 6 bases, with 8 bases of the junction left unmatched. The CDR3 loop reads CAISSTGGGKTQYF. The CDR3 nucleotides read TGTGCCATCAGCTCGACAGGGGGGGGAAAGACCCAGTACTTC.

This clonotype was found many times. The chain is built from TRBV19 and TRBJ2-3, with a weak D call TRBD1 (6 bases). Germline CDR1 reads LNHDA; CDR2 reads SQIVND (reference sequence). The CDR3 runs to 15 residues. The V end was cut by 5 bases, the J end by 2 bases, with 14 bases between. CDR3 loop: CASSARDTPTDTQYF. In DNA, the CDR3 is TGTGCCAGTAGTGCCCGGGACACCCCCACAGATACGCAGTATTTT.